This paragraph reports one T cell receptor (beta chain). Antigen unknown. This CDR3 contains 16 residues. Germline V gene lookup returns CDR1 SGHRS and CDR2 YFSETQ. V shed 4 bases, J shed 5 bases, and the junction held 8 bases outside the gene matches. The sample is drawn from a study of cytotoxic CD8 clonotypes in ibrutinib-treated CLL. Looking at the study overall: Partial responses totalled approximately 24 and complete responses 2; after median approximately 74 months, approximately 15 remained remitted and roughly twelve progressed. Patients gave response samples after a median around eleven months of treatment, range 6 to 36.

Study results and caveats: Among the clonotypes, public ones were uncommon and contracted or held stable on treatment. Exceeding age-matched healthy donors, baseline clonality also tracked the counts of circulating CD8+ T cells.

The repertoire was sequenced with immunoSEQ multiplex PCR; TCRdb's copy has only in-frame clones and lacks some. The table records 150,000 to 250,000 clones, about two thirds of them present only once. The origin of this receptor is a human donor with chronic lymphocytic leukemia. Source: PBMCs, taken after 24 months of ibrutinib treatment. This chain uses TRBV5-1 with TRBJ2-2, with 10 nucleotides matching TRBD1. DNA for the CDR3: TGCGCCAGCAGCCCTTCGACAGGGGGCTGGACCGGGGAGCTGTTTTTT. Translated: CASSPSTGGWTGELFF.